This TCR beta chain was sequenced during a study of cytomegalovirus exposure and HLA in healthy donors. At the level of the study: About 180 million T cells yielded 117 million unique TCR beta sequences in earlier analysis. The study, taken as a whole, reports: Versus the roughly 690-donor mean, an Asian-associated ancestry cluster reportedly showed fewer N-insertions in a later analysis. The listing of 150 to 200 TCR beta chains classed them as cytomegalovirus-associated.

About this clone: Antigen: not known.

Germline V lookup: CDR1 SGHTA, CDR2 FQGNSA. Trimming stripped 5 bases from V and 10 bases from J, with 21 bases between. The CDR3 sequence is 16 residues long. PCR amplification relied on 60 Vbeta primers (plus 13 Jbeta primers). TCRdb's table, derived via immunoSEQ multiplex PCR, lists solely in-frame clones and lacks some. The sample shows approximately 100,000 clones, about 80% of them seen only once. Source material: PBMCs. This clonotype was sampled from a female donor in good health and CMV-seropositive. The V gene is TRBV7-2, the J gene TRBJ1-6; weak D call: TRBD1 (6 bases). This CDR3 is CASSPRDKGEGSPLHF. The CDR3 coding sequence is TGTGCCAGCAGCCCCCGGGACAAGGGGGAAGGCTCACCCCTCCACTTT.